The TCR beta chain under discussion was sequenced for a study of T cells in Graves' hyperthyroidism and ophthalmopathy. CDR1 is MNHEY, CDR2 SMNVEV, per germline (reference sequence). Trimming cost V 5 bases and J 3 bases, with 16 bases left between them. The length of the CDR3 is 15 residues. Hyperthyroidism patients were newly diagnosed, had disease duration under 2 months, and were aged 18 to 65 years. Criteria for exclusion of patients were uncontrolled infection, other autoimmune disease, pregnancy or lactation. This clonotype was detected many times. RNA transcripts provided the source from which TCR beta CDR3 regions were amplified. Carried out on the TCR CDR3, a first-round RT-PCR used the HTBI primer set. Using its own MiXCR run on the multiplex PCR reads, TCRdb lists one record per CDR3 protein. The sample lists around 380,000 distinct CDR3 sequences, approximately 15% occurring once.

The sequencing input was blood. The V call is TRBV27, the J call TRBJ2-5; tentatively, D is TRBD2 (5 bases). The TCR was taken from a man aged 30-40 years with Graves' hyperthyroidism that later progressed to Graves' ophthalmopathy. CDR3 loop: CASSPDRGGKETQYF. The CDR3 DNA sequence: TGTGCCAGCAGTCCCGACCGGGGTGGAAAAGAGACCCAGTACTTC.